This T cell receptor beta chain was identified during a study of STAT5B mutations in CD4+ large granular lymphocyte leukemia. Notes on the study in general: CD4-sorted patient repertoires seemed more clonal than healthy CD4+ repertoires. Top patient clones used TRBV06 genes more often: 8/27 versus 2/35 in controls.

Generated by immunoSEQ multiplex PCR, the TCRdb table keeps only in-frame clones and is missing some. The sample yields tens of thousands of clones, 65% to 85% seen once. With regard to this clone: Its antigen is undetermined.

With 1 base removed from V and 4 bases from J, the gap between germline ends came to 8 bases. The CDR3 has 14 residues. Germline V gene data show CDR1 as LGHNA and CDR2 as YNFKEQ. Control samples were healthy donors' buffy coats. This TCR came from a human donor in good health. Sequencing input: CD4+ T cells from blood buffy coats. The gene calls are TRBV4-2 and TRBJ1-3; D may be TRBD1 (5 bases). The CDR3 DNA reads TGTGCCAGCAGCCAAGCGGCAGGGGGAAACACCATATATTTT. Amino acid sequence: CASSQAAGGNTIYF.